This passage covers 22 T cell receptor beta chains from one sample sequenced in a study of blood T cell repertoires in COVID-19 (TCRdb year 2020). Libraries were built with the immunoSEQ multiplex PCR assay. TCRdb took this table from immuneACCESS and kept in-frame rearrangements with V and J called. Such tables lack part of the clones; where checked against another copy, unresolved V genes explain under half of the gap, and the rest is unexplained. The sample yields about 130,000 clones; about 80% were counted once. The ten top clones hold 3.8% of the sample. Material: peripheral blood. Receptor source: a woman aged 45-60 years with acute or convalescent COVID-19.

The CDR3 loop reads CASSEHTGFYGYTF. Written as DNA, the CDR3 is TGTGCCAGCAGCGAACACACAGGGTTCTATGGCTACACCTTC. The chain joins TRBV5-4 to TRBJ1-2, with D perhaps TRBD1 (6 bases). The germline V gene encodes CDR1 SGHNT and CDR2 YYREEE (reference sequence). The ends were cut back, 4 bases at V and 4 bases at J, with 14 bases in the middle. There are 14 residues in the CDR3.

The genes are TRBV27 and TRBJ2-7, with 7 bases fitting TRBD2. The germline CDR1 and CDR2 sequences are MNHEY and SMNVEV (reference sequence). J was trimmed by 8 bases and V by 7 bases; bases with no gene match: 14. The CDR3 consists of 14 residues. The CDR3 coding sequence is TGTGCCAGCACACCAGCGGGGTACCCCAGCCAGCAGTACTTC. It encodes CASTPAGYPSQQYF.

The V gene is TRBV20-1, the J gene TRBJ1-1, with TRBD1 matching over 7 bases. The CDR3 spans 15 residues. Germline V lookup: CDR1 DFQATT, CDR2 SNEGSKA (reference sequence). V lost 3 bases, J lost 2 bases, and 9 bases stayed unmatched. The CDR3 loop reads CSASLRGRGNTEAFF. CDR3 DNA sequence: TGCAGTGCTAGTTTGAGGGGGCGAGGAAACACTGAAGCTTTCTTT.

The V gene is TRBV6-1, the J gene TRBJ1-3, with D uncertain. Germline CDR1 MNHNS, CDR2 SASEGT. V was shortened by 1 base and J by 2 bases, with 12 bases between the two germline ends. The CDR3 is made up of 16 amino acids. CDR3 region: CASSEGLLETGNTIYF. DNA for the CDR3: TGTGCCAGCAGTGAAGGACTCCTAGAAACTGGAAACACCATATATTTT.

V usage is TRBV28 and J usage is TRBJ2-6, with 7 nucleotides matching TRBD2. Germline values: CDR1 MDHEN, CDR2 SYDVKM. CDR3 length: 14 amino acids. V lost 6 bases and J lost 12; bases outside the gene matches: 11. The CDR3 sequence: CASSLRGGPSVLTF. The CDR3 DNA reads as TGTGCCAGCAGCCTGAGGGGAGGGCCCAGCGTCCTGACTTTC.

In regard to this clone: This specimen includes other DNA sequences encoding the same CDR3. The chain uses TRBV7-8 and TRBJ1-2; 9 bases are a match to TRBD1. The germline V gene has CDR1 SGHVS and CDR2 FQNEAQ. The CDR3 consists of 14 residues. The ends lost 1 base at V and 5 bases at J; junction bases unmatched: 2. The CDR3 spells CASSLGQGDYGYTF. The CDR3 DNA reads as TGTGCCAGCAGCTTAGGACAGGGGGATTATGGCTACACCTTC.

This clone was counted ten times or more. The chain joins TRBV4-1 to TRBJ1-3; D unresolved. Germline V gene sequence: CDR1 MGHRA, CDR2 YSYEKL. This CDR3 is built from 19 residues. V was clipped by 0 bases and J by 3 bases, with 21 bases between them. CDR3 region: CASSQDSPGLRAYGNTIYF. CDR3 sequence (DNA): TGCGCCAGCAGCCAAGATTCCCCCGGACTGAGGGCATATGGAAACACCATATATTTT.

The genes are TRBV28 and TRBJ2-7; 10 positions agree with TRBD2. V dropped 1 base and J dropped 5; count of bases not matched to a gene: 8. Germline CDR1 and CDR2: MDHEN and SYDVKM. The CDR3 runs to 16 residues. CDR3 protein: CASSLLSSGRAHEQYF. CDR3 in DNA: TGTGCCAGCAGTTTATTGTCCAGCGGGAGGGCCCACGAGCAGTACTTC. The full variable domain, with the rest looked up from reference TRBV28 and TRBJ2-7, is DVKVTQSSRYLVKRTGEKVFLECVQDMDHENMFWYRQDPGLGLRLIYFSYDVKMKEKGDIPEGYSVSREKKERFSLILESASTNQTSMYLCASSLLSSGRAHEQYFGPGTRLTVT.

This clone was found a few times. CDR3 sequence (DNA): TGTGCCAGTAGTATTGGAGGGGCGAAAAGACAGCCCCAGCATTTT. Protein product: CASSIGGAKRQPQHF. The chain links TRBV19 to TRBJ1-5; D might be TRBD1 (5 bases). The CDR3 runs to 15 residues. Between the trimmed V and J ends, which lost 3 bases and 7 bases, there was a span of 16 bases. Germline lookup yields CDR1 LNHDA and CDR2 SQIVND (reference sequence).

V usage is TRBV7-6 and J usage is TRBJ2-3; 11 bases map to TRBD2. The germline V gene encodes CDR1 SGHVS and CDR2 FNYEAQ. The junction had 8 bases not matched to a gene; V was cut back by 5 bases and J by 1 base. The CDR3 totals 17 residues. The CDR3 spells CASSPLLAGDGTDTQYF. DNA of the CDR3: TGTGCCAGCAGCCCACTACTAGCGGGGGACGGCACAGATACGCAGTATTTT.

This chain connects TRBV6-2 or TRBV6-3 to TRBJ1-5; TRBD1 is a possible D gene (6 bases). The germline V gene encodes CDR1 MNHEY and CDR2 SVGEGT. V lost 4 bases to trimming and J lost 6 bases, with 16 bases between them. CDR3 length: 15 amino acids. CDR3 DNA: TGTGCCAGCAGTTCGACAGGCCTCCTTCCTCAGCCCCAGCATTTT. Translation: CASSSTGLLPQPQHF.

The chain couples TRBV11-2 to TRBJ2-5; D is unclear. The V end lost 1 base, the J end lost 5 bases, and 11 bases lay between the germline ends. Germline V CDR1 and CDR2: SGHAT, FQNNGV. The CDR3 extends over 14 amino acids. CDR3 bases: TGTGCCAGCAGCTTAGTGGGTAGCCGGGAGACCCAGTACTTC. Translated, it gives CASSLVGSRETQYF.

In this sample, this clone turned up a few times. The rearrangement uses TRBV29-1 and TRBJ2-3; the D is unclear. CDR1 is SQVTM, CDR2 ANQGSEA, per germline. The CDR3 is 12 residues long. V lost 2 bases and J 0 bases, leaving 3 bases between the germline ends. The CDR3 loop is CSVESSTDTQYF. CDR3 in DNA: TGCAGCGTTGAATCGAGCACAGATACGCAGTATTTT.

The chain uses TRBV19 and TRBJ2-4; 7 bases line up with TRBD2. Per germline, CDR1 LNHDA and CDR2 SQIVND (reference sequence). The ends lost 1 base at V and 12 bases at J; junction bases unmatched: 9. The CDR3 is made up of 14 amino acids. This CDR3 reads CASSIGVRGVGQYF. DNA of the CDR3: TGTGCCAGTAGTATAGGGGTACGGGGGGTCGGTCAGTACTTC.

J is TRBJ2-5 and V is TRBV12-3 or TRBV12-4; D not resolved. V lost 2 bases, J lost 4 bases, and 8 bases lay in between. This CDR3 is built from 13 residues. CDR3 region: CASSLFPVETQYF. For the CDR3, the DNA is TGTGCCAGCAGTTTATTCCCCGTAGAGACCCAGTACTTC.

V gene TRBV19 combines with J gene TRBJ2-4, with D tentatively TRBD1 (6 bases). The germline V gene has CDR1 LNHDA and CDR2 SQIVND (reference sequence). Between the trimmed V and J ends, which lost 4 bases and 6 bases, there was a span of 13 bases. The CDR3 consists of 14 residues. In DNA form, the CDR3 reads TGTGCCAGTAGTACCCCAGGGGCAGGAAACATTCAGTACTTC. Translation: CASSTPGAGNIQYF.

The chain employs TRBV7-9 and TRBJ2-5; 7 nucleotides match TRBD2. Germline CDR1 and CDR2: SEHNR and FQNEAQ (reference sequence). CDR3 length: 13 amino acids. The V and J ends lost 3 bases and 5 bases, in that order; junction bases with no gene match: 3. The CDR3 DNA is TGTGCCAGCAGCTTGGGAGGGAAGGAGACCCAGTACTTC. It yields the protein CASSLGGKETQYF.

The genes are TRBV9 and TRBJ2-5; perhaps TRBD2 as D (6 bases). CDR1 is SGDLS, CDR2 YYNGEE, per germline. The CDR3 spans 14 residues. The germline V and J ends were trimmed by 3 bases and 5 bases, with 14 bases remaining between them. The CDR3 bases are TGTGCCAGCAGCGGACAGCCTAGCGTGGAGACCCAGTACTTC. Its translation is CASSGQPSVETQYF.

The chain recombines TRBV5-1 with TRBJ1-1; 7 bases align to TRBD1. The CDR3 is 16 residues long. After removal of 5 bases from V and 0 bases from J, the junction contained 10 bases not matched to a gene. CDR1 SGHRS and CDR2 YFSETQ come from the germline V gene. As DNA, the CDR3 is TGCGCCAGCAGTTCGATTAACAGGGGAGTGAACACTGAAGCTTTCTTT. Amino acids: CASSSINRGVNTEAFF. Based on the CDR3 plus reference TRBV5-1 and TRBJ1-1, the full variable domain is KAGVTQTPRYLIKTRGQQVTLSCSPISGHRSVSWYQQTPGQGLQFLFEYFSETQRNKGNFPGRFSGRQFSNSRSEMNVSTLELGDSALYLCASSSINRGVNTEAFFGQGTRLTVV.

The chain uses TRBV30 and TRBJ2-5; D gene uncertain. CDR1 and CDR2 (germline): GTSNPN, SVGIG (reference sequence). This CDR3 has 13 residues. The germline V and J ends were trimmed by 4 bases and 7 bases, with 16 bases remaining between them. The CDR3 coding sequence is TGTGCCTGGAAGGTTCCCCCTGGCGGGACCCAGTACTTC. Protein product: CAWKVPPGGTQYF.

The gene calls are TRBV21-1 and TRBJ1-5; the D segment call TRBD1 is taken from the table without a DNA check. TRBV21-1 is a listed pseudogene. The CDR3 covers 18 residues. CDR3 sequence (DNA): TGTGCCAGCAGCGGGACAGACTTAAACCCCCCCTCAAATCAGCCCCAGCATTTT. This encodes CASSGTDLNPPSNQPQHF.

The chain uses TRBV5-1 and TRBJ2-1; D is ambiguous. Looked up from germline, CDR1 is SGHRS and CDR2 is YFSETQ. The CDR3 is 16 residues long. V lost 0 bases, J lost 0 bases, and 10 bases lay in between. The CDR3 DNA follows: TGCGCCAGCAGCTTGGCGGGTTTTAGCTCCTACAATGAGCAGTTCTTC. Protein sequence: CASSLAGFSSYNEQFF. Based on the CDR3 plus reference TRBV5-1 and TRBJ2-1, the full variable domain is KAGVTQTPRYLIKTRGQQVTLSCSPISGHRSVSWYQQTPGQGLQFLFEYFSETQRNKGNFPGRFSGRQFSNSRSEMNVSTLELGDSALYLCASSLAGFSSYNEQFFGPGTRLTVL.